These 10 T cell receptor beta chains were all obtained from the same sample, sequenced in a study of blood T cell repertoires in COVID-19. Clones were sequenced by immunoSEQ multiplex PCR, and TCRdb holds only the in-frame ones, with some missing. This sample has approximately 220,000 clones, with around 90% found just once. Sample: PBMCs or T cells enriched from blood (not recorded which). These receptor sequences come from a man aged 25-40 years who had recovered from COVID-19.

CDR3 residues: CASSKGQGEYGYTF. The CDR3, as DNA: TGTGCCAGTAGTAAGGGACAGGGAGAGTATGGCTACACCTTC. The chain couples TRBV19 to TRBJ1-2, with 9 nucleotides matching TRBD1. This CDR3 has 14 amino acids. The V gene's germline CDR1 is LNHDA and CDR2 SQIVND (reference sequence). The V and J ends lost 4 bases and 5 bases, in that order; junction bases with no gene match: 5. Full variable domain (remainder filled in from reference TRBV19 and TRBJ1-2): DGGITQSPKYLFRKEGQNVTLSCEQNLNHDAMYWYRQDPGQGLRLIYYSQIVNDFQKGDIAEGYSVSREKKESFPLTVTSAQKNPTAFYLCASSKGQGEYGYTFGSGTRLTVV.

CDR3 coding DNA: TGTGCCAGCAGCTTATATGCCTCGCGGTATGGCTACACCTTC. Encoded protein: CASSLYASRYGYTF. The chain carries TRBV7-2 and TRBJ1-2, with D hard to call. The CDR3 consists of 14 residues. With 2 bases removed from V and 5 bases from J, the gap between germline ends came to 12 bases. Germline CDR1 and CDR2: SGHTA and FQGNSA.

The rearrangement uses TRBV3-1 (or the pseudogene TRBV3-2) and TRBJ2-7; TRBD2 aligns across 12 bases. The CDR3 spans 15 residues. V was clipped by 4 bases and J by 4 bases; unmatched bases: 5. CDR1 and CDR2 (germline): LGHDT, YNNKEL (reference sequence). CDR3 DNA: TGTGCCAGCAGCCCGGCTAGCGGGGGGGTATACGAGCAGTACTTC. Translating gives CASSPASGGVYEQYF.

The J gene is TRBJ1-2, the V gene TRBV6-2 or TRBV6-3; the D is unclear. Germline V gene data show CDR1 as MNHEY and CDR2 as SVGEGT. The CDR3 has 12 residues. The V end lost 5 bases, the J end lost 1 base, and 5 bases lay between the germline ends. CDR3 protein: CASSTDNYGYTF. The DNA of the CDR3 is TGTGCCAGCAGTACTGATAACTATGGCTACACCTTC.

The chain couples TRBV9 to TRBJ1-4; D remains ambiguous. Trimming took 0 bases from V and 0 from J, leaving 24 bases between them. The CDR3 is 21 amino acids. From germline, CDR1 is SGDLS and CDR2 YYNGEE. The CDR3 loop reads CASSVDGHLPYMTTTNEKLFF. The CDR3 bases are TGTGCCAGCAGCGTAGACGGTCATCTTCCCTACATGACTACAACTAATGAAAAACTGTTTTTT.

On this clone: This sample also contains other DNA sequences that code for the same CDR3. The rearrangement uses TRBV7-2 and TRBJ2-7, with 10 bases aligning to TRBD1. This CDR3 comprises 14 residues. Germline V lookup: CDR1 SGHTA, CDR2 FQGNSA. Unmatched junction bases numbered 3, after V lost 5 bases and J lost 2 bases. CDR3 nucleotides: TGTGCCAGCAGCCTAGGACAGGGGGCCTACGAGCAGTACTTC. Translating it yields CASSLGQGAYEQYF.

The J gene is TRBJ2-3, the V gene TRBV6-6; TRBD1 aligns across 8 bases. This CDR3 has 17 amino acids. Germline CDR1 MNHNY, CDR2 SVGAGI (reference sequence). V was pared by 5 bases and J by 6 bases, with 16 bases of the junction left unmatched. The CDR3 sequence is CASSPTPRTGNSDTQYF. The CDR3 nucleotides are TGTGCCAGCAGTCCCACCCCTAGGACAGGGAATTCGGATACGCAGTATTTT.

The chain recombines TRBV18 with TRBJ2-1; 7 bases map to TRBD1. J lost 6 bases, V lost 3 bases, and 8 bases had no gene match. CDR1 KGHSH and CDR2 LQKENI come from the germline V gene. The length of the CDR3 is 15 residues. The CDR3 coding sequence is TGTGCCAGCTCACCTGGGGACAGCCGTTCCAATGAGCAGTTCTTC. This translates into CASSPGDSRSNEQFF.

The V gene is TRBV5-3, the J gene TRBJ2-1; 11 nucleotides match TRBD2. TRBV5-3 falls under the ORF class, with uncertain function. CDR3 length: 15 residues. Unmatched junction bases numbered 6, after V lost 3 bases and J lost 7 bases. The CDR3 nucleotides are TGTGCCAGAAGCTCAACTAGCGGGAGATGGAATGAGCAGTTCTTC. Protein product: CARSSTSGRWNEQFF.

This sequence joins TRBV9 and TRBJ2-7; the match to TRBD1 covers 9 bases. The V gene's germline CDR1 is SGDLS and CDR2 YYNGEE. Trimming took 3 bases from V and 3 from J; bases not matched to a gene: 7. The CDR3 length is 15 residues. The DNA of the CDR3 is TGTGCCAGCAGCGCGGACAGGGGTAGTCGCTACGAGCAGTACTTC. It yields the protein CASSADRGSRYEQYF. Combining the CDR3 with reference TRBV9 and TRBJ2-7 gives the whole variable domain DSGVTQTPKHLITATGQRVTLRCSPRSGDLSVYWYQQSLDQGLQFLIQYYNGEERAKGNILERFSAQQFPDLHSELNLSSLELGDSALYFCASSADRGSRYEQYFGPGTRLTVT.